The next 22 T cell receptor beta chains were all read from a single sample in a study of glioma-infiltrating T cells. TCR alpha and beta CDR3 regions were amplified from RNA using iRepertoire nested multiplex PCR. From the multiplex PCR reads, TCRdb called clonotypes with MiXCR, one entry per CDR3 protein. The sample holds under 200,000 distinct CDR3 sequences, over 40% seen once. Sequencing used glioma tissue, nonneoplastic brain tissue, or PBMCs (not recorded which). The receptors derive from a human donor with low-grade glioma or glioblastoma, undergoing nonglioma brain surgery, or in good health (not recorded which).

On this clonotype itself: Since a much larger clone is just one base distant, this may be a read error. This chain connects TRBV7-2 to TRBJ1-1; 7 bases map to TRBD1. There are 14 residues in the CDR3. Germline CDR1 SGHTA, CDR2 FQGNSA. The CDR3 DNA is TGTGCCGGCAGCTTCCAGGGGGGACTCGATGAAGCTTTCTTT. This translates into CAGSFQGGLDEAFF.

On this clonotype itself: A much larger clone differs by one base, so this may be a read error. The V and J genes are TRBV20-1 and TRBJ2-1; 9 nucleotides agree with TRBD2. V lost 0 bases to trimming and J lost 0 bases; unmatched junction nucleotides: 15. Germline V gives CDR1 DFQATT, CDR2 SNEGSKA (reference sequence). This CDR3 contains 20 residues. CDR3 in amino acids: CSARDLWTSDTTISYNEQFF. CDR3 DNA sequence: TGCAGTGCTAGAGATCTCTGGACTAGCGATACTACAATCTCCTACAATGAGCAGTTCTTC.

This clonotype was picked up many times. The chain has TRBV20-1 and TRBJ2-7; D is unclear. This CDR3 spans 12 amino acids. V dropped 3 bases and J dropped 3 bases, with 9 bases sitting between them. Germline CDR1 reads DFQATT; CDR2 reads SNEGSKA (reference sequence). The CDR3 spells CSASGSVYEQYF. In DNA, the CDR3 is TGCAGTGCTAGTGGGTCAGTCTACGAGCAGTACTTC.

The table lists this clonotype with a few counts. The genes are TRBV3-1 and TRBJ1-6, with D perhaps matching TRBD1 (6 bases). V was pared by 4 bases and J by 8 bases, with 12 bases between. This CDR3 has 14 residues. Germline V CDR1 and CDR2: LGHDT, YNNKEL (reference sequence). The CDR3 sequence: CASSRGGADSPLHF. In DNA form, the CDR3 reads TGTGCCAGCAGCCGCGGGGGGGCTGATTCACCCCTCCACTTT.

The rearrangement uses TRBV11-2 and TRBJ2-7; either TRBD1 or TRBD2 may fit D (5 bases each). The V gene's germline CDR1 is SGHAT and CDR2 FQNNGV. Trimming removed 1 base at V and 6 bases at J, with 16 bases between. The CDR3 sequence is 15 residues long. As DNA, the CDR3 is TGTGCCAGCAGCTTAGTTTTCGGGGCAAGGAGCGAGCAGTACTTC. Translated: CASSLVFGARSEQYF.

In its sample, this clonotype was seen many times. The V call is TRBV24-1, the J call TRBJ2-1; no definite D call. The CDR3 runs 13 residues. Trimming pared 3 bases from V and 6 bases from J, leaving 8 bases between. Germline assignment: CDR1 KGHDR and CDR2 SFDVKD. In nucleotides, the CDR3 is TGTGCCACCAGTGATGCAAGTAGCAATGAGCAGTTCTTC. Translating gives CATSDASSNEQFF.

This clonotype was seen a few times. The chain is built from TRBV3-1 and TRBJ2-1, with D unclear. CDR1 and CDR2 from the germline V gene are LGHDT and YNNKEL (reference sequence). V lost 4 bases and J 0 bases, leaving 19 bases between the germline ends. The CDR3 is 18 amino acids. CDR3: CASSLTPKQSFSYNEQFF. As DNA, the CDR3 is TGTGCCAGCAGCCTAACTCCGAAGCAGTCATTCTCCTACAATGAGCAGTTCTTC.

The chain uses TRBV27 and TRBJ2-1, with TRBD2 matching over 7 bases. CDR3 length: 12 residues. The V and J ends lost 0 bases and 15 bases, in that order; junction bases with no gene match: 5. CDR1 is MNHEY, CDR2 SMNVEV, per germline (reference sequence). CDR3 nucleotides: TGTGCCAGCAGTTTATCGATGGGGGAGGGGTTCTTC. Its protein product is CASSLSMGEGFF.

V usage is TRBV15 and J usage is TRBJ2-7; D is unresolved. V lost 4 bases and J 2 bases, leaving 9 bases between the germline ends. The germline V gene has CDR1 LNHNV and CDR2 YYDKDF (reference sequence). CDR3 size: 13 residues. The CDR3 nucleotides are TGTGCCACCAGCACCGACACTGCCTACGAGCAGTACTTC. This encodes CATSTDTAYEQYF.

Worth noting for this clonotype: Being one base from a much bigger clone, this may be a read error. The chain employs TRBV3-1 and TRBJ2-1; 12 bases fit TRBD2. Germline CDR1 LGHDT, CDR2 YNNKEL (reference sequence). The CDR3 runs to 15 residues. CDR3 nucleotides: TGTGCCAGCAGGCAAGGGGGGACTAGCGGGCTAAAGCAGTTCTTC. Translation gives CASRQGGTSGLKQFF.

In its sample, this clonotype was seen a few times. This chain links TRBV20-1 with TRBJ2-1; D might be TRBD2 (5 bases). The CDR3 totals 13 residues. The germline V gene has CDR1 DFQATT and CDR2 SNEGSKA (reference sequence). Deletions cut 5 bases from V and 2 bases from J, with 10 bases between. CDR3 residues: CSAGSGTYNEQFF. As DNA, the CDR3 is TGCAGTGCTGGCAGCGGTACCTACAATGAGCAGTTCTTC.

The CDR3 here is CASSLISGSGATDTQYF. The DNA for the CDR3 is TGTGCCAGCAGTTTGATTAGCGGGAGTGGGGCCACAGATACGCAGTATTTT. The genes are TRBV12-3 or TRBV12-4 and TRBJ2-3; 9 nucleotides line up with TRBD2. This CDR3 has 17 residues. V lost 3 bases, J lost 2 bases, and 9 bases stayed unmatched.

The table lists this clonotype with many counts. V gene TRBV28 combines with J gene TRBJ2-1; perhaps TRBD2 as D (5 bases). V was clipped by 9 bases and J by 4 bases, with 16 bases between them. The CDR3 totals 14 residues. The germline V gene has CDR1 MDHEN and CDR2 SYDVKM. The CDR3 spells CASLAGGIYNEQFF. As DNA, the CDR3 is TGTGCCAGTCTGGCGGGCGGCATTTACAATGAGCAGTTCTTC.

DNA for the CDR3: TGTGCCAGCAGTTTAAGACCCGGAGGTGAGCAGTTCTTC. It encodes CASSLRPGGEQFF. The rearrangement joins TRBV28 to TRBJ2-1; D is perhaps TRBD2 (5 bases). Germline CDR1 is MDHEN and CDR2 is SYDVKM. V dropped 2 bases and J dropped 9 bases, with 11 bases sitting between them. The CDR3 is 13 amino acids.

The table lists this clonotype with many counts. Here the CDR3 reads CSASSDYSYEQYF. CDR3 DNA: TGCAGTGCTAGCTCGGACTATTCCTACGAGCAGTACTTC. The chain recombines TRBV20-1 with TRBJ2-7; TRBD2 is a possible D gene (6 bases). Germline loops: CDR1 DFQATT, CDR2 SNEGSKA (reference sequence). V lost 3 bases and J 1 base, leaving 10 bases between the germline ends. The CDR3 spans 13 residues.

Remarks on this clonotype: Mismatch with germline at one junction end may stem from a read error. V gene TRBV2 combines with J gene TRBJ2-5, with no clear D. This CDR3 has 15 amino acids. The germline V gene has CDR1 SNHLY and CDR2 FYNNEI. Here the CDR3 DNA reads TGTGCCATCAGTCCCTCCGCGCCCCCGGGAGAGACCCAGTACTTC. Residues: CAISPSAPPGETQYF.

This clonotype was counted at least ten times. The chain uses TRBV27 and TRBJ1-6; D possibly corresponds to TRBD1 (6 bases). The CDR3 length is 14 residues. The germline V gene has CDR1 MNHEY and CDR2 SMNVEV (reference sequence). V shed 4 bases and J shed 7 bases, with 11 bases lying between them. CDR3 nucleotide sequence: TGTGCCAGCAGTTCTCACACAGGGAATTCACCCCTCCACTTT. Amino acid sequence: CASSSHTGNSPLHF.

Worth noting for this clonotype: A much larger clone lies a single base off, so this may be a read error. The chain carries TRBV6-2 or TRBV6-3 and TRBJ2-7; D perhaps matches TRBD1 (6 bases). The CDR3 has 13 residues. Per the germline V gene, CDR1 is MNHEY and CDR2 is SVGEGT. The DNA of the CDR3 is TGTGCCAGAAGTTCCCAGGACAGTTACGAGCAGTACTTC. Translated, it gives CARSSQDSYEQYF.

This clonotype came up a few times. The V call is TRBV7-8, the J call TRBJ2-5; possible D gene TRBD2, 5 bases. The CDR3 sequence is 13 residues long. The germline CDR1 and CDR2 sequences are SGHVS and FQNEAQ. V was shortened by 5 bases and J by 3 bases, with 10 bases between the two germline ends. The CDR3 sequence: CASSPLREETQYF. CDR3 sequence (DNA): TGTGCCAGCAGCCCACTGCGGGAAGAGACCCAGTACTTC.

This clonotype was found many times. The CDR3 spells CASRLPGAGGSPLHF. CDR3 DNA sequence: TGTGCCAGCCGCTTGCCCGGGGCAGGGGGTTCACCCCTCCACTTT. The rearrangement links TRBV28 to TRBJ1-6; 7 nucleotides match TRBD1. This CDR3 region has 15 residues. Germline assignment: CDR1 MDHEN and CDR2 SYDVKM. J gave up 9 bases and V 8 bases, and 13 bases lay outside the gene matches. The full variable domain, its missing parts supplied by reference TRBV28 and TRBJ1-6, is DVKVTQSSRYLVKRTGEKVFLECVQDMDHENMFWYRQDPGLGLRLIYFSYDVKMKEKGDIPEGYSVSREKKERFSLILESASTNQTSMYLCASRLPGAGGSPLHFGNGTRLTVT.

The CDR3: CSATSGGYEQYF. The CDR3 DNA is TGCAGCGCCACTAGCGGAGGATACGAGCAGTACTTC. The rearrangement joins TRBV29-1 to TRBJ2-7; 8 positions match TRBD2. V lost 7 bases and J lost 4; bases outside the gene matches: 6. The CDR3 consists of 12 residues. Per the germline V gene, CDR1 is SQVTM and CDR2 is ANQGSEA.

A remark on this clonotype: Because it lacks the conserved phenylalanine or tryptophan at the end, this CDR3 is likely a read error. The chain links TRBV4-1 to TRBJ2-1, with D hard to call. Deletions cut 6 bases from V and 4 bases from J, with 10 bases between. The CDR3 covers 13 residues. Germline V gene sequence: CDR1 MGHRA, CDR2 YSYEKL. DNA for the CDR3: TGCGCCAGCAGTCATGTGGTGTACAATGAGCAGTTCTCC. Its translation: CASSHVVYNEQFS.